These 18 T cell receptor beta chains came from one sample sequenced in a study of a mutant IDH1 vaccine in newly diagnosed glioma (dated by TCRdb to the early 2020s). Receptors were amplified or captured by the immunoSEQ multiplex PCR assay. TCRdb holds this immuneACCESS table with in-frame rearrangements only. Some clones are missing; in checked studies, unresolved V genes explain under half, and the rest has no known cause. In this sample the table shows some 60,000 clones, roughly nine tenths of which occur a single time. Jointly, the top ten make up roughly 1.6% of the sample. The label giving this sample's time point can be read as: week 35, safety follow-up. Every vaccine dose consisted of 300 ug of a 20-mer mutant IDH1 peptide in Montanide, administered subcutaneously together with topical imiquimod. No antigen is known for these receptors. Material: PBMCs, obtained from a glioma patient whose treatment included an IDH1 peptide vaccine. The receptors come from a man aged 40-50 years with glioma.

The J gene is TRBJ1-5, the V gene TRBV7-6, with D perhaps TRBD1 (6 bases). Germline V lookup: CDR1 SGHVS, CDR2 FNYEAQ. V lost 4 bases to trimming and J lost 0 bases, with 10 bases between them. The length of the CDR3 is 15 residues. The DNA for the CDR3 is TGTGCCAGCAGCTCACAGGGATATAGCAATCAGCCCCAGCATTTT. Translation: CASSSQGYSNQPQHF.

CDR3 sequence: CASSYGTRHTGELFF. CDR3 bases: TGTGCCAGCTCGTACGGGACTAGACACACCGGGGAGCTGTTTTTT. The J gene is TRBJ2-2, the V gene TRBV9, with 8 bases that match TRBD2. CDR3 length: 15 residues. In germline, CDR1 is SGDLS, CDR2 YYNGEE. V shed 7 bases, J shed 3 bases, and the junction held 8 bases outside the gene matches.

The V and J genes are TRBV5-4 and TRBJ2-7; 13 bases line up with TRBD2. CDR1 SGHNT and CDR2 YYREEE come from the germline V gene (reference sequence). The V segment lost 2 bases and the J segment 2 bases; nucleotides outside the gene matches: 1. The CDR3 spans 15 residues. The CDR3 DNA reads TGTGCCAGCAGCTTACTAGCGGGAGGGGCCTACGAGCAGTACTTC. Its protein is CASSLLAGGAYEQYF.

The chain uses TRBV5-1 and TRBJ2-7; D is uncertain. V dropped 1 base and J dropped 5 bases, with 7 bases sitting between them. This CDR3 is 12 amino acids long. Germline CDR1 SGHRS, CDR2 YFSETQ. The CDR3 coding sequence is TGCGCCAGCAGCTTGAACACCCACGAGCAGTACTTC. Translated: CASSLNTHEQYF. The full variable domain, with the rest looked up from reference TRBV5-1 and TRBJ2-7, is KAGVTQTPRYLIKTRGQQVTLSCSPISGHRSVSWYQQTPGQGLQFLFEYFSETQRNKGNFPGRFSGRQFSNSRSEMNVSTLELGDSALYLCASSLNTHEQYFGPGTRLTVT.

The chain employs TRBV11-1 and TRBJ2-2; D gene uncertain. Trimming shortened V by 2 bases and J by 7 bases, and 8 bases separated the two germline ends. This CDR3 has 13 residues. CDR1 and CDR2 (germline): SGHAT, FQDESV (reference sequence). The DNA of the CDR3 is TGTGCCAGCAGCTTATTGGGTAGCGGGGAGCTGTTTTTT. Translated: CASSLLGSGELFF.

The CDR3 sequence: CASSVVVAGSYNEQFF. For the CDR3, the DNA is TGTGCCAGCAGCGTAGTGGTGGCGGGGTCCTACAATGAGCAGTTCTTC. The J gene is TRBJ2-1, the V gene TRBV9, with D maybe TRBD2 (6 bases). The V end was cut by 0 bases, the J end by 1 base, with 11 bases between. CDR1 and CDR2 (germline): SGDLS, YYNGEE. There are 16 residues in the CDR3.

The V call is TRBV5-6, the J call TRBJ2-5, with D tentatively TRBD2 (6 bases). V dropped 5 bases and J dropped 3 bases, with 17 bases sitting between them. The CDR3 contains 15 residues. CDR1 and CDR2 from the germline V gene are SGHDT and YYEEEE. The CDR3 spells CASRILRGGEETQYF. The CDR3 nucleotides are TGTGCCAGCAGGATACTTAGGGGAGGCGAAGAGACCCAGTACTTC. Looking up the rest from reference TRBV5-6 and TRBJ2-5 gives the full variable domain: DAGVTQSPTHLIKTRGQQVTLRCSPKSGHDTVSWYQQALGQGPQFIFQYYEEEERQRGNFPDRFSGHQFPNYSSELNVNALLLGDSALYLCASRILRGGEETQYFGPGTRLLVL.

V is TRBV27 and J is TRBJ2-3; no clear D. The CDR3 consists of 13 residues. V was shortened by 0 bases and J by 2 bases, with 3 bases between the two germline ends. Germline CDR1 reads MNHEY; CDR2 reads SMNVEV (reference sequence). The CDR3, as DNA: TGTGCCAGCAGTTTATCCTACACAGATACGCAGTATTTT. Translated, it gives CASSLSYTDTQYF.

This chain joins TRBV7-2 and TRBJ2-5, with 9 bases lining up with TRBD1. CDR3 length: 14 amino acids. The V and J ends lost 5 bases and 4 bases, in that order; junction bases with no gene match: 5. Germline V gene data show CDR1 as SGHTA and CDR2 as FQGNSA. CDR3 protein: CASSNTGGGETQYF. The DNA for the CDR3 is TGTGCCAGCAGCAATACAGGGGGCGGAGAGACCCAGTACTTC.

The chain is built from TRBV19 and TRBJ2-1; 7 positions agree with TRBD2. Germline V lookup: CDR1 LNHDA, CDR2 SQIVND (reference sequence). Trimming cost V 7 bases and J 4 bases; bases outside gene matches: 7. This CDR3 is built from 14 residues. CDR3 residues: CASNVAGIYNEQFF. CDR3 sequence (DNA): TGTGCCAGTAATGTAGCGGGTATATACAATGAGCAGTTCTTC.

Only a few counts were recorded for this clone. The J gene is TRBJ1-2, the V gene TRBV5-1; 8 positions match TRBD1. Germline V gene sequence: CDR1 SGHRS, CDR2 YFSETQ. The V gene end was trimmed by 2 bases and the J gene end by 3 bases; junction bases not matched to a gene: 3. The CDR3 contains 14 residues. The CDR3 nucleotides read TGCGCCAGCAGCTTCATGACAGGGGACTATGGCTACACCTTC. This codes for CASSFMTGDYGYTF.

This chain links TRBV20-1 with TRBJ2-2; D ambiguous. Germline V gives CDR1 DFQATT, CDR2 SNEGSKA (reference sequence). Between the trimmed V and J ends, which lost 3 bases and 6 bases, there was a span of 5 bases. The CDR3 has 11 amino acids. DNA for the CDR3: TGCAGTGCTAGCAGACCCGGGGAGCTGTTTTTT. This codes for CSASRPGELFF.

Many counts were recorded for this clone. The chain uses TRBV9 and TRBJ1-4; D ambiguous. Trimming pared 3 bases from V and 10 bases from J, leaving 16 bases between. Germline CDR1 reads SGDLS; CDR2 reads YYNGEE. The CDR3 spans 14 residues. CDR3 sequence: CASSARHSEGKLFF. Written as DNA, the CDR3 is TGTGCCAGCAGCGCCCGCCACTCCGAGGGAAAACTGTTTTTT.

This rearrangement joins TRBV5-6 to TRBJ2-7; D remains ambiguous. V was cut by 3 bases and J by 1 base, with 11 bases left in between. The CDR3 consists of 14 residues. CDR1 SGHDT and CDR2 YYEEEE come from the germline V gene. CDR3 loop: CASSSAERSYEQYF. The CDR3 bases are TGTGCCAGCAGCTCCGCCGAACGGTCCTACGAGCAGTACTTC.

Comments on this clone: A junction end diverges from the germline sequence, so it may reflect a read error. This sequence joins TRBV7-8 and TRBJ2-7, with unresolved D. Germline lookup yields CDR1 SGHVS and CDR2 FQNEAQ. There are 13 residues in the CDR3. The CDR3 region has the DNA TGTGCCAGCAGCTTAGGGCAGAACTACGGGCAGTACTTC. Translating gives CASSLGQNYGQYF.

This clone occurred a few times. This CDR3 is CASSPSRGTEAFF. The DNA for the CDR3 is TGTGCCAGCAGCCCCTCCCGGGGCACTGAAGCTTTCTTT. The chain employs TRBV6-6 and TRBJ1-1; D remains unclear. Looked up from germline, CDR1 is MNHNY and CDR2 is SVGAGI (reference sequence). V was cut by 6 bases and J by 4 bases, with 12 bases left in between. The CDR3 contains 13 residues.

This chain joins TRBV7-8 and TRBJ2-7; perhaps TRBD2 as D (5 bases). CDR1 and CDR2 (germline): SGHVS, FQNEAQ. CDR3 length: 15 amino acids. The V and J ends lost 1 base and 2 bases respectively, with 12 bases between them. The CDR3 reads CASSLVDSGAYEQYF. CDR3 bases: TGTGCCAGCAGCTTAGTGGACTCAGGAGCCTACGAGCAGTACTTC.

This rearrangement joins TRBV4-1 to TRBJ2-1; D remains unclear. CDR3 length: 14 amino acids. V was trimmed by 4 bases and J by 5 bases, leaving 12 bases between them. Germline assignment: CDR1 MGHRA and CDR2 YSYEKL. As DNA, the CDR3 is TGCGCCAGCAGCCGCCCACTCCGAGACAATGAGCAGTTCTTC. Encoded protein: CASSRPLRDNEQFF.